This TCR beta chain comes out of a study of T cells in Graves' hyperthyroidism and ophthalmopathy. This CDR3 spans 14 amino acids. CDR1 SGHAT and CDR2 FQNNGV come from the germline V gene. Unmatched junction bases numbered 6, after V lost 6 bases and J lost 7 bases. There are a few counts of this clonotype. What was amplified from RNA transcripts were TCR beta CDR3 regions. In the first-round RT-PCR of the TCR CDR3, the HTBI primer set was used. One entry per CDR3 protein, called by TCRdb with MiXCR from the multiplex PCR reads. The profile covers around 600,000 distinct CDR3 sequences, with about 45% appearing a single time and under 8.5% taken by the ten largest.

Source material: peripheral blood or thyroid tissue (not recorded which). This chain uses TRBV11-2 with TRBJ2-7; the match to TRBD2 covers 13 bases. This TCR was recovered from an adult man with Graves' disease, either hyperthyroidism or ophthalmopathy (not recorded which). CDR3 DNA: TGTGCCAGCAGACTAGCGGGAGGGCCCCGGGAGCAGTACTTC. The encoded protein is CASRLAGGPREQYF. Full variable domain (rest looked up from reference TRBV11-2 and TRBJ2-7): EAGVAQSPRYKIIEKRQSVAFWCNPISGHATLYWYQQILGQGPKLLIQFQNNGVVDDSQLPKDRFSAERLKGVDSTLKIQPAKLEDSAVYLCASRLAGGPREQYFGPGTRLTVT.